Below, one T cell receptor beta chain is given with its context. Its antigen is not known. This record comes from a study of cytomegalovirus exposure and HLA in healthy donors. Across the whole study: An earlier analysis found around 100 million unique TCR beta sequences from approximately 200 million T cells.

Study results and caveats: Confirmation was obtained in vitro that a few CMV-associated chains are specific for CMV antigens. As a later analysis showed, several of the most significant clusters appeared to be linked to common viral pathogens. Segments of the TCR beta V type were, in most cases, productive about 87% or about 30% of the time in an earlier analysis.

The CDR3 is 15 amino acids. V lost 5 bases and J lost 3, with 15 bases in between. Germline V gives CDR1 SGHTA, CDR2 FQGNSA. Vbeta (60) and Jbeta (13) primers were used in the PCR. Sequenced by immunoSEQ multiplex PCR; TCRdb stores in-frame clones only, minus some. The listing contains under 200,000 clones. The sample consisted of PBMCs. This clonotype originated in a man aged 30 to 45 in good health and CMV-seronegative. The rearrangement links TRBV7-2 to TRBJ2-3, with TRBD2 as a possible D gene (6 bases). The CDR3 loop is CASSTPGEETDTQYF. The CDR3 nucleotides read TGTGCCAGCAGCACCCCGGGGGAAGAAACAGATACGCAGTATTTT.